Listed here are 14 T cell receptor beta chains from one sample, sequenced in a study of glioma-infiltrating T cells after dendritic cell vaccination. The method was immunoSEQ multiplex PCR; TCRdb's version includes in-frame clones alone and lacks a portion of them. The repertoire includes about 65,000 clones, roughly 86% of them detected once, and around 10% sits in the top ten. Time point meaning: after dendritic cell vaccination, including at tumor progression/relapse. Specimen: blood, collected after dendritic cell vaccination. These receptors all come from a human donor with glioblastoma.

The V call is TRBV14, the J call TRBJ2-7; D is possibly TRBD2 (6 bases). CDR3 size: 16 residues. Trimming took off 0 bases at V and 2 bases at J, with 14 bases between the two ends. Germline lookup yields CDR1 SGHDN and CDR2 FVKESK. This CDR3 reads CASSQDWGESAYEQYF. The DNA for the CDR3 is TGTGCCAGCAGCCAAGATTGGGGGGAGTCCGCCTACGAGCAGTACTTC. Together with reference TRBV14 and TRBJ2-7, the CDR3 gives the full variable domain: EAGVTQFPSHSVIEKGQTVTLRCDPISGHDNLYWYRRVMGKEIKFLLHFVKESKQDESGMPNNRFLAERTGGTYSTLKVQPAELEDSGVYFCASSQDWGESAYEQYFGPGTRLTVT.

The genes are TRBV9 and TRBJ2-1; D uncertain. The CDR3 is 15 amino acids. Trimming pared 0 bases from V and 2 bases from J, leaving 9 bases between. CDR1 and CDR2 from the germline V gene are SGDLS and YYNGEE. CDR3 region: CASSVGTRAYNEQFF. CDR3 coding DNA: TGTGCCAGCAGCGTAGGAACGCGAGCCTACAATGAGCAGTTCTTC.

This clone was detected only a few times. CDR3 nucleotide sequence: TGTGCCGCGAGGGGGGGACATAACTATGGCTACACCTTC. It yields the protein CAARGGHNYGYTF. This sequence joins TRBV30 and TRBJ1-2, with D perhaps TRBD1 (6 bases). The ends were cut back, 8 bases at V and 1 base at J, with 14 bases in the middle. The CDR3 extends over 13 amino acids. Germline-derived CDR1 and CDR2 are GTSNPN and SVGIG (reference sequence).

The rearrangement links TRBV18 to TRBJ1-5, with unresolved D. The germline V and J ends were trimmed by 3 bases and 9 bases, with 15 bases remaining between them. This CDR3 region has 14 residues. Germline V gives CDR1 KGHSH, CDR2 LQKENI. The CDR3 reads CASSPDWRALPQHF. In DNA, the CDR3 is TGTGCCAGCTCACCGGACTGGAGGGCTCTGCCCCAGCATTTT.

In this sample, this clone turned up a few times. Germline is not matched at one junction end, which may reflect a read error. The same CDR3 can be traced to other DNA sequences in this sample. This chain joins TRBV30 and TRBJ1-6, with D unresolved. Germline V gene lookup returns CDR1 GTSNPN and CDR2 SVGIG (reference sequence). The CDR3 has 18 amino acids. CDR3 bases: TGTGCCTGGAGTGACGAAAAAGCACGGAGCCCTTTTAATTCCCCCCTCCACTTT. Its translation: CAWSDEKARSPFNSPLHF.

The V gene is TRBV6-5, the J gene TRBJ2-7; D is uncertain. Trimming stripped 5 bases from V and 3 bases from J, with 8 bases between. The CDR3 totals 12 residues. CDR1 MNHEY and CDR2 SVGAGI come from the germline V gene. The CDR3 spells CASSGGSYEQYF. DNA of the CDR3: TGTGCCAGCAGTGGTGGCAGCTACGAGCAGTACTTC.

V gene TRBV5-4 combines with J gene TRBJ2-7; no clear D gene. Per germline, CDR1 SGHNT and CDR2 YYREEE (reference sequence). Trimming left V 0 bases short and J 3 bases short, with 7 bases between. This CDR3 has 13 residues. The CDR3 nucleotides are TGTGCCAGCAGCTTGGACGGTAACTACGAGCAGTACTTC. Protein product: CASSLDGNYEQYF.

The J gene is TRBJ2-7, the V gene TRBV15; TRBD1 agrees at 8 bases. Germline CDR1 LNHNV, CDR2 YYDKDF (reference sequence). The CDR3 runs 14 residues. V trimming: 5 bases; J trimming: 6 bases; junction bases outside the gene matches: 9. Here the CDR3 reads CATSSGQGPREQYF. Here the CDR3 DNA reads TGTGCCACCAGCTCCGGACAGGGACCTCGCGAGCAGTACTTC.

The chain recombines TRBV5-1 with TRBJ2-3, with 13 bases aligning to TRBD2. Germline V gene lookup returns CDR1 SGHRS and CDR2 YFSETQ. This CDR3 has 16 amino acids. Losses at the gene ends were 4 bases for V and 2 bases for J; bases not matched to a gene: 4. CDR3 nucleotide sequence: TGCGCCAGCAGCAAGGGGACTAGCGGGGCCACAGATACGCAGTATTTT. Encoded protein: CASSKGTSGATDTQYF.

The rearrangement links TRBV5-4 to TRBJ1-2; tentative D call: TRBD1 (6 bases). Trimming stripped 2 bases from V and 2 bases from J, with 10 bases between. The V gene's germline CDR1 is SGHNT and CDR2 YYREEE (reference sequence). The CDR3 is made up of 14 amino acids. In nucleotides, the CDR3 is TGTGCCAGCAGCTTCCCCGGACAGAACTATGGCTACACCTTC. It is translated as CASSFPGQNYGYTF. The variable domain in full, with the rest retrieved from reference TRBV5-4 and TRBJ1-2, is ETGVTQSPTHLIKTRGQQVTLRCSSQSGHNTVSWYQQALGQGPQFIFQYYREEENGRGNFPPRFSGLQFPNYSSELNVNALELDDSALYLCASSFPGQNYGYTFGSGTRLTVV.

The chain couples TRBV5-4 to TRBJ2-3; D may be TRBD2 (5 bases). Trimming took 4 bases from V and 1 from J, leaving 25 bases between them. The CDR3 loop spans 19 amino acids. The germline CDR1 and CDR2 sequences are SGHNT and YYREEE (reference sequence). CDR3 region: CASSEGLTRLSLGTDTQYF. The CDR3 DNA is TGTGCCAGCAGCGAAGGACTCACCCGTCTTAGTCTAGGCACAGATACGCAGTATTTT.

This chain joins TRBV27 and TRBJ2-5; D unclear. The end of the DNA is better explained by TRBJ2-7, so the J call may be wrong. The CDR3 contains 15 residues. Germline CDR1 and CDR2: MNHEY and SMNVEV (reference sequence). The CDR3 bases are TGTGCCAGCAGTTTAGCGGTTCTACTCCCCTACGAGCAGTACTTC. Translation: CASSLAVLLPYEQYF.

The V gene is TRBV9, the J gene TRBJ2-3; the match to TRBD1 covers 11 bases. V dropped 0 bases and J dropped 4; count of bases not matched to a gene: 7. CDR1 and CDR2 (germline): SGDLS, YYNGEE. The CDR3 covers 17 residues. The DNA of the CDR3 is TGTGCCAGCAGCGTAGGAGGGGGACAGGGGGGTGCAGATACGCAGTATTTT. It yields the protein CASSVGGGQGGADTQYF.

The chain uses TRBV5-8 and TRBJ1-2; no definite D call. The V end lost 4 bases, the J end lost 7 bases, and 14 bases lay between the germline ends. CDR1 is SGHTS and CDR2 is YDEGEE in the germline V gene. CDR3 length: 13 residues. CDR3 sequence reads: CASSPRESGGYTF. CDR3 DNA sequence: TGTGCCAGCAGCCCACGGGAAAGCGGTGGCTACACCTTC.